Shown below are 10 T cell receptor beta chains from a single sample sequenced in a study of blood T cell repertoires in COVID-19. Libraries were prepared by immunoSEQ multiplex PCR; TCRdb keeps only in-frame clonotypes and omits some of them. This table holds more than 350,000 clones, more than 70% found once. The specimen was PBMCs or T cells enriched from blood (not recorded which). These receptors all come from a woman under 30 who had been exposed to COVID-19.

The CDR3 bases are TGTGCCACTCGGGGGTCGGGCACAGATACGCAGTATTTT. Translating gives CATRGSGTDTQYF. The chain combines TRBV28 with TRBJ2-3, with a weak D call TRBD2 (6 bases). CDR1 and CDR2 (germline): MDHEN, SYDVKM. Trimming shortened V by 10 bases and J by 1 base, and 12 bases separated the two germline ends. The CDR3 covers 13 residues.

About this clone itself: The sample has other DNA sequences that encode this CDR3 too. V gene TRBV19 combines with J gene TRBJ2-5, with a possible D match to TRBD1 (6 bases). The CDR3 contains 15 residues. In germline, CDR1 is LNHDA, CDR2 SQIVND (reference sequence). V lost 1 base, J lost 2 bases, and 11 bases lay in between. The CDR3 sequence: CASSIGGGPQETQYF. The CDR3 DNA reads TGTGCCAGTAGTATAGGAGGGGGACCTCAAGAGACCCAGTACTTC.

The rearrangement joins TRBV7-6 to TRBJ2-1; weak D call: TRBD2 (5 bases). Germline lookup yields CDR1 SGHVS and CDR2 FNYEAQ. The CDR3 contains 15 residues. Trimming pared 5 bases from V and 3 bases from J, leaving 14 bases between. CDR3 nucleotide sequence: TGTGCCAGCAGCCAAATGGGAGCCTTCTACAATGAGCAGTTCTTC. Translation gives CASSQMGAFYNEQFF.

The chain links TRBV7-2 to TRBJ1-6; 8 bases match TRBD1. Looked up from germline, CDR1 is SGHTA and CDR2 is FQGNSA. CDR3 size: 15 residues. V lost 8 bases and J lost 0; bases outside the gene matches: 3. The chain's CDR3 is CASPTGVSYNSPLHF. The CDR3 DNA reads as TGTGCCAGCCCGACAGGGGTCTCCTATAATTCACCCCTCCACTTT.

V gene TRBV27 combines with J gene TRBJ1-3, with unresolved D. The germline V and J ends were trimmed by 6 bases and 4 bases, with 13 bases remaining between them. This CDR3 spans 14 amino acids. Germline V gives CDR1 MNHEY, CDR2 SMNVEV (reference sequence). CDR3 amino acids: CASSRGRSGNTIYF. The CDR3 DNA is TGTGCCAGCAGCCGAGGTCGGTCCGGAAACACCATATATTTT.

The rearrangement uses TRBV4-3 and TRBJ1-1; tentatively, D is TRBD1 (5 bases). Germline lookup yields CDR1 LGHNA and CDR2 YSLEER. The CDR3 covers 15 residues. The V end was cut by 1 base, the J end by 3 bases, with 12 bases between. The CDR3 protein is CASSQVARADTEAFF. The CDR3 bases are TGCGCCAGCAGCCAAGTAGCCAGGGCGGACACTGAAGCTTTCTTT.

The rearrangement uses TRBV27 and TRBJ1-2; 11 bases line up with TRBD1. There are 15 residues in the CDR3. Germline V CDR1 and CDR2: MNHEY, SMNVEV (reference sequence). V lost 3 bases to trimming and J lost 2 bases; unmatched junction nucleotides: 2. CDR3 bases: TGTGCCAGCAGTTTGAGGGACAGGGGGAACTATGGCTACACCTTC. This gives the protein CASSLRDRGNYGYTF.

The chain is built from TRBV19 and TRBJ1-5; 10 bases match TRBD1. With V trimmed by 4 bases and J by 4 bases, 4 bases remained unmatched. The V gene's germline CDR1 is LNHDA and CDR2 SQIVND (reference sequence). The CDR3 sequence is 15 residues long. Here the CDR3 DNA reads TGTGCCAGTAGTACCGGGACAGGGGATAATCAGCCCCAGCATTTT. This sequence encodes CASSTGTGDNQPQHF.

About this clone: One end of the junction varies from germline; a read error may be responsible. The chain combines TRBV7-7 with TRBJ2-1; 9 bases line up with TRBD2. The germline V gene encodes CDR1 SSHAT and CDR2 FNYEAQ (reference sequence). The CDR3 consists of 17 residues. The CDR3 DNA reads as TGTGCTAGCAGCCCCTCGACTAGCGGAACCCCCTACAATGAGCAGTTCTTC. This sequence encodes CASSPSTSGTPYNEQFF. The whole variable domain, remainder taken from reference TRBV7-7 and TRBJ2-1, is GAGVSQSPRYKVTKRGQDVTLRCDPISSHATLYWYQQALGQGPEFLTYFNYEAQPDKSGLPSDRFSAERPEGSISTLTIQRTEQRDSAMYRCASSPSTSGTPYNEQFFGPGTRLTVL.

The genes are TRBV28 and TRBJ1-4; D uncertain. This CDR3 has 16 residues. Trimming removed 2 bases at V and 5 bases at J, with 15 bases between. The germline V gene encodes CDR1 MDHEN and CDR2 SYDVKM. The CDR3 coding sequence is TGTGCCAGCAGTTTAGCCAGAACGGACTCAAATGAAAAACTGTTTTTT. This gives the protein CASSLARTDSNEKLFF. The whole variable domain, filled in from reference TRBV28 and TRBJ1-4, reads DVKVTQSSRYLVKRTGEKVFLECVQDMDHENMFWYRQDPGLGLRLIYFSYDVKMKEKGDIPEGYSVSREKKERFSLILESASTNQTSMYLCASSLARTDSNEKLFFGSGTQLSVL.